The TCR beta chain described here comes from a study of T cells after yellow fever vaccination. On the study more broadly: Those fractions that held only low numbers of cells were prepared using the SMART-Seq v4 Ultra Low Input RNA kit.

The TCR cDNA carried a universal primer site and UMIs from 5'RACE template switching. TCRdb fed the 5' RACE reads into MiXCR, producing one record per CDR3 protein. The table lists 300,000 to 400,000 distinct CDR3 sequences, 9.5% to 15% of them singletons. This CDR3 has 13 amino acids. Trimming shortened V by 3 bases and J by 2 bases, and 8 bases separated the two germline ends. This clonotype was counted between two and nine times. The antigen remains unidentified. Study results and limitations: FACS-sorted repertoires could harbor abundant contaminating bulk-population clonotypes.

This clonotype originated in a man between 18 and 35 years old who received the YFV17D yellow fever vaccine. Sequencing used CD4+ T cells sorted from PBMCs, obtained 15 days after the yellow fever booster vaccination. The chain links TRBV12-3 or TRBV12-4 to TRBJ2-7; D gene uncertain. As DNA, the CDR3 is TGTGCCAGCAGTTTCTCCACCACCTACGAGCAGTACTTC. Amino acid sequence: CASSFSTTYEQYF.